Sequencing of this T cell receptor (beta chain) was carried out in a study of control samples from healthy donors and cancer patients. Germline V gene sequence: CDR1 MNHEY, CDR2 SVGEGT. Trimming took off 6 bases at V and 7 bases at J, with 15 bases between the two ends. The CDR3 is 13 residues long. Sequenced by immunoSEQ multiplex PCR; TCRdb stores in-frame clones only, minus some. The repertoire holds 95,000 to 150,000 clones, with around nine tenths as singletons. The V call is TRBV6-2 or TRBV6-3, the J call TRBJ1-1, with TRBD1 as a possible D gene (5 bases). The clonotype comes from a man aged 30-40 years in good health. The sample comprised blood. The CDR3 DNA sequence: TGTGCCAGCAGCCAGGGTCAATACGGTGAAGCTTTCTTT. This sequence encodes CASSQGQYGEAFF.